This TCR beta chain was documented in a study of molecular identifiers for immune sequencing clone quantification. Study-level findings and limits: In cases of identical TCR molecules sharing a barcode, highly expanded clone sizes could be underestimated. Clones above 20 RNA copies contained over 98% of effector molecules and under 1% of naive molecules.

Naive CD8 T cells were FACS-sorted by CD8+CD4-CCR7+CD45RA+ markers. Germline lookup yields CDR1 GTSNPN and CDR2 SVGIG (reference sequence). With 1 base removed from V and 2 bases from J, the gap between germline ends came to 10 bases. This CDR3 has 14 residues. It was with previously described methods and listed TCR primers that bulk TCR libraries were made. Each CDR3 protein is one row after TCRdb ran MiXCR on the PCR reads. The sample has 250,000 to 400,000 distinct CDR3 sequences; about a fifth are singletons. This clonotype came up a few times. Its target is unknown. This TCR was recovered from a human donor in good health. Some libraries in this study had Jurkat cell RNA spiked in. The V gene is TRBV30, the J gene TRBJ2-3; D gene ambiguous. Specimen: naive CD8+ T cells from blood, with Jurkat cell RNA spiked in. Subset defined: FACS-sorted CD8+CD4-CCR7+CD45RA+ naive T cells. CDR3 residues: CAWSGISNTDTQYF. CDR3 bases: TGTGCCTGGAGTGGTATTTCCAACACAGATACGCAGTATTTT.